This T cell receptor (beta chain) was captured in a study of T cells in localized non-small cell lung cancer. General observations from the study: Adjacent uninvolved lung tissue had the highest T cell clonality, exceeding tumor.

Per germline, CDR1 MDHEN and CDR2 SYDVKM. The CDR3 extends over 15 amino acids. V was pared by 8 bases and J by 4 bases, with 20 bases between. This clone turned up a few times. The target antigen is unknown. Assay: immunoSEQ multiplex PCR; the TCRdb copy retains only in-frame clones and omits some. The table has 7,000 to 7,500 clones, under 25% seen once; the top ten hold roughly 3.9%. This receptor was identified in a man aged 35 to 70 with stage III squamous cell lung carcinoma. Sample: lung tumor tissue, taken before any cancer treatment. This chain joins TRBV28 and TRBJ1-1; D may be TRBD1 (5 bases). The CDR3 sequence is CASRPEHLGVTEAFF. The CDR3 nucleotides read TGTGCCAGCCGCCCTGAGCATCTAGGGGTCACTGAAGCTTTCTTT.